What follows are 15 T cell receptor beta chains derived from one specimen sequenced in a study of shared clonotypes between healthy human individuals. The assay was immunoSEQ multiplex PCR, and TCRdb's table has in-frame clones only and misses some. This repertoire shows around 1.4 million clones, approximately 98.5% found once; its top ten account for roughly 0.36%. The sequenced material came from naive CD4+ T cells sorted from blood. The subset denotes: CD45RA+ positively selected. All receptors derive from a man in his thirties or forties in good health.

This rearrangement joins TRBV28 to TRBJ2-5, with 7 nucleotides matching TRBD2. The CDR3 totals 14 residues. Losses at the gene ends were 5 bases for V and 4 bases for J; bases not matched to a gene: 7. Germline V gene sequence: CDR1 MDHEN, CDR2 SYDVKM. The CDR3 here is CASSNPSSGETQYF. The CDR3 DNA sequence: TGTGCCAGCAGTAACCCGTCTAGCGGAGAGACCCAGTACTTC. The whole variable domain, remainder taken from reference TRBV28 and TRBJ2-5, is DVKVTQSSRYLVKRTGEKVFLECVQDMDHENMFWYRQDPGLGLRLIYFSYDVKMKEKGDIPEGYSVSREKKERFSLILESASTNQTSMYLCASSNPSSGETQYFGPGTRLLVL.

The CDR3 sequence: CATSRDSTSGRPYNEQFF. DNA of the CDR3: TGTGCCACCAGCAGAGATTCGACTAGCGGGAGACCTTACAATGAGCAGTTCTTC. The V call is TRBV15, the J call TRBJ2-1; 12 bases are shared with TRBD2. This CDR3 contains 18 residues. Germline V lookup: CDR1 LNHNV, CDR2 YYDKDF (reference sequence). V gave up 0 bases and J gave up 4 bases; unmatched junction bases: 7.

The chain carries TRBV25-1 and TRBJ2-4, with D perhaps matching TRBD2 (5 bases). Trimming shortened V by 0 bases and J by 7 bases, and 7 bases separated the two germline ends. The CDR3 is made up of 13 amino acids. Germline lookup yields CDR1 MGHDK and CDR2 SYGVNS. The CDR3 spells CASSEYSSNIQYF. The DNA of the CDR3 is TGTGCCAGCAGTGAATATTCTAGCAACATTCAGTACTTC.

The CDR3 DNA follows: TGTGCCAGCAGCTTAATTTCAGATACGCAGTATTTT. Translating gives CASSLISDTQYF. The V gene is TRBV13, the J gene TRBJ2-3; D unresolved. This CDR3 contains 12 residues. Trimming stripped 2 bases from V and 4 bases from J, with 4 bases between. CDR1 is PRHDT, CDR2 FYEKMQ, per germline (reference sequence).

As for this clone: Other DNA sequences from this sample encode an identical CDR3 as well. V gene TRBV7-3 combines with J gene TRBJ1-1; D may be TRBD1 (6 bases). The V end was cut by 4 bases, the J end by 4 bases, with 10 bases between. Germline assignment: CDR1 SGHTA and CDR2 FQGTGA. This CDR3 spans 13 amino acids. The CDR3 region is CASSSQGGTEAFF. The CDR3 DNA reads TGTGCCAGCAGCTCCCAAGGGGGCACTGAAGCTTTCTTT.

The V gene is TRBV18, the J gene TRBJ2-5; 7 positions agree with TRBD2. The CDR3 has 15 amino acids. V dropped 3 bases and J dropped 0; count of bases not matched to a gene: 4. In germline, CDR1 is KGHSH, CDR2 LQKENI. The DNA of the CDR3 is TGTGCCAGCTCACCCATACTAGCGTACCAAGAGACCCAGTACTTC. Translating gives CASSPILAYQETQYF.

The CDR3 coding sequence is TGCGCCAGCAGCTTGCTAGCGGGAGGCTCTGGGGCCAACGTCCTGACTTTC. It codes for CASSLLAGGSGANVLTF. V is TRBV5-1 and J is TRBJ2-6; 11 bases align to TRBD2. Trimming removed 1 base from V and 0 bases from J; junction bases left unmatched: 0. The CDR3 sequence is 17 residues long. Germline V gene sequence: CDR1 SGHRS, CDR2 YFSETQ.

The rearrangement joins TRBV2 to TRBJ2-1; D is uncertain. Trimming removed 7 bases from V and 9 bases from J, with 7 bases in between. The germline CDR1 and CDR2 sequences are SNHLY and FYNNEI. The CDR3 is made up of 10 amino acids. As DNA, the CDR3 is TGTGCCAGCAATAACTTTGAGCAGTTCTTC. It translates to CASNNFEQFF.

The chain joins TRBV10-1 to TRBJ2-7; D call uncertain. CDR1 WNHNN and CDR2 SYGVQD come from the germline V gene (reference sequence). Trimming removed 0 bases at V and 2 bases at J, with 5 bases between. The length of the CDR3 is 13 residues. The CDR3 loop is CASSESSAYEQYF. The CDR3 DNA sequence: TGCGCCAGCAGTGAGTCTAGTGCCTACGAGCAGTACTTC.

The chain recombines TRBV6-6 with TRBJ2-2; D uncertain. V gave up 4 bases and J gave up 6 bases, with 9 bases separating them. The CDR3 covers 13 residues. In germline, CDR1 is MNHNY, CDR2 SVGAGI (reference sequence). This CDR3 is CASSSVIPGELFF. The CDR3, as DNA: TGTGCCAGCAGTTCGGTAATCCCCGGGGAGCTGTTTTTT.

As regards this clone: One end of the junction is discordant with germline, which a read error may explain. This chain joins TRBV9 and TRBJ2-7; 10 bases agree with TRBD2. Per germline, CDR1 SGDLS and CDR2 YYNGEE. The CDR3 has 16 amino acids. CDR3: CASSAVAGGYSHEQYF. In DNA form, the CDR3 reads TGTGCCAGCAGCGCCGTAGCGGGAGGTTACTCCCACGAGCAGTACTTC.

The chain joins TRBV5-1 to TRBJ2-2, with D unresolved. The CDR3 length is 12 residues. Germline V CDR1 and CDR2: SGHRS, YFSETQ. With 9 bases removed from V and 3 bases from J, the gap between germline ends came to 9 bases. In nucleotides, the CDR3 is TGCGCCACCACTCGGGACACCGGGGAGCTGTTTTTT. This sequence encodes CATTRDTGELFF.

The rearrangement uses TRBV29-1 and TRBJ2-3, with TRBD1 identical over 11 bases. V was pared by 4 bases and J by 3 bases, with 9 bases of the junction left unmatched. The CDR3 is made up of 16 amino acids. Germline V CDR1 and CDR2: SQVTM, ANQGSEA. CDR3 residues: CSVGEPGQGDTDTQYF. The CDR3, as DNA: TGCAGCGTTGGAGAACCGGGACAGGGGGATACAGATACGCAGTATTTT.

This clone has only one observation. J is TRBJ2-5 and V is TRBV2; TRBD2 matches at 9 bases. This CDR3 has 15 residues. V was clipped by 8 bases and J by 1 base; unmatched bases: 8. CDR1 is SNHLY, CDR2 FYNNEI, per germline. The chain's CDR3 is CASARASGAQETQYF. DNA for the CDR3: TGTGCCAGCGCTCGGGCTAGCGGGGCCCAAGAGACCCAGTACTTC.

This clone was found once. V gene TRBV6-5 combines with J gene TRBJ1-1; no firm D call. CDR1 and CDR2 from the germline V gene are MNHEY and SVGAGI. V dropped 3 bases and J dropped 4 bases, with 12 bases sitting between them. The CDR3 length is 14 residues. CDR3 protein: CASSYQAAGTEAFF. The CDR3 bases are TGTGCCAGCAGTTATCAGGCGGCGGGCACTGAAGCTTTCTTT.